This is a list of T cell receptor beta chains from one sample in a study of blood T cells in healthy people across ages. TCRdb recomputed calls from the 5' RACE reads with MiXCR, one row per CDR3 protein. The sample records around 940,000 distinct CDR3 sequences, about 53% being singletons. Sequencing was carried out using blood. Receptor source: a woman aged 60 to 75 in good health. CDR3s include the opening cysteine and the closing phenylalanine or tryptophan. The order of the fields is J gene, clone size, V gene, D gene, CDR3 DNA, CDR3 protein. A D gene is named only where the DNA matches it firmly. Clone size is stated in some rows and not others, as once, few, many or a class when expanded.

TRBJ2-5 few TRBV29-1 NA TGCAGCGTTGGCCTCAGGGGGGGGGCGAAAGAGACCCAGTACTTC CSVGLRGGAKETQYF
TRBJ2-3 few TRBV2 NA TGTGCCAGCAGTGAAATTCAGGGGGGGACGACAGATACGCAGTATTTT CASSEIQGGTTDTQYF
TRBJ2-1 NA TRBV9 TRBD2 TGTGCCAGCAGCGTTAGCGGGGCCGCCTACAATGAGCAGTTCTTC CASSVSGAAYNEQFF
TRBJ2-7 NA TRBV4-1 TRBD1 TGCGCCAGCAGCCCCGCCGGACAGGGGAGCTCCTACGAGCAGTACTTC CASSPAGQGSSYEQYF
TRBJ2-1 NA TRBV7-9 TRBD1 TGTGCCAGCAGCTTTATCCAGAAGAGGGGAATCCCAGGGGGTGAGCAGTTCTTC CASSFIQKRGIPGGEQFF
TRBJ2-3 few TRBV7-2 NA TGTGCCAGCAGCTTAGACGGACAGAGCACAGATACGCAGTATTTT CASSLDGQSTDTQYF
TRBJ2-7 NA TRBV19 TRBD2 TGTGCCTCCGGTCGCGGGGGTTCCTACGAGCAGTACTTC CASGRGGSYEQYF
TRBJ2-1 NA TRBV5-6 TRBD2 TGTGCCAGCAGCTTGGGGGGACTAGAGCATGAGCAGTTCTTC CASSLGGLEHEQFF
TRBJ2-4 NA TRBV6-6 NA TGTGCCAGCAGGCCGAAAGTCCGGGAAAACATTCAGTACTTC CASRPKVRENIQYF
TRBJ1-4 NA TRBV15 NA TGTGCCACCAGCAGGGGGAGTACGGATGAAAAACTGTTTTTT CATSRGSTDEKLFF
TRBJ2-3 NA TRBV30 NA TGTGCCTGGAGTGCAGGGAACACAGATACGCAGTATTTT CAWSAGNTDTQYF
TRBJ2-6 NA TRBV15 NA TGTGCCACCAGCAGAGCTGGTTTTGGGGCCAACGTCCTGACTTTC CATSRAGFGANVLTF
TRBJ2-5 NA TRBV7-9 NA TGTGCCAGCAGCTTCGGGACTTTAGAGACCCAGTACTTC CASSFGTLETQYF
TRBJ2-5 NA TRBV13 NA TGTGCCAGCAGCATAACCACCGGGAAACAAGAGACCCAGTACTTC CASSITTGKQETQYF
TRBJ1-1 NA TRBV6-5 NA TGTGCCAGCAGTTACGTCCCGAACACTGAAGCTTTCTTT CASSYVPNTEAFF
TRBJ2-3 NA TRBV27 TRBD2 TGTGCCAGCAGTCCCCAGGGCGGGAGCCACACAGATACGCAGTATTTT CASSPQGGSHTDTQYF
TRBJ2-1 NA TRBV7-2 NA TGTGCCAGCAAGGATTGGGCCTGGGTTACCTACAATGAGCAGTTCTTC CASKDWAWVTYNEQFF
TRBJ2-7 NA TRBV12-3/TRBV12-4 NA TGTGCCAGCAGAATGACTGGAACACCCTCCTACGAGCAGTACTTC CASRMTGTPSYEQYF
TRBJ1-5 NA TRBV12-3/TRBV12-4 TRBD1 TGTGCCAGCAGTTTATCGGGGGGTGGGACAGCCGACAATCAGCCCCAGCATTTT CASSLSGGGTADNQPQHF
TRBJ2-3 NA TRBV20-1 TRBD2 TGCAGTGCTAGTAGGTCGGGAGGAGCCGATACGCAGTATTTT CSASRSGGADTQYF
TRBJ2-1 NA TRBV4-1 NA TGCGCCAGCAGCCAAACGGGTGATGAGCAGTTCTTC CASSQTGDEQFF
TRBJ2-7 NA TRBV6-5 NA TGTGCCAGCAGTTACTCGATTATCTTGGCCTACGAGCAGTACTTC CASSYSIILAYEQYF
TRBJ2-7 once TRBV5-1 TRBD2 TGCGCCAGCAGCCGGAGCGGGACTAGGCGACCCGGGTACGAGCAGTACTTC CASSRSGTRRPGYEQYF
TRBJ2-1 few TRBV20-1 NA TGCAGTGCTAGAGATTTGGGGAAGTCCGCAAATGAGCAGTTCTTC CSARDLGKSANEQFF
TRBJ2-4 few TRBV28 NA TGTGCCAGCAGTTTATCGGGGACAGCGGGAAACATTCAGTACTTC CASSLSGTAGNIQYF
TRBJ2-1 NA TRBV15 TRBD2 TGTGCCACCAGCAGGGCGGGGCGGGAGAAATACAATGAGCAGTTCTTC CATSRAGREKYNEQFF
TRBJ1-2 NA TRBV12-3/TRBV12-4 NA TGTGCCAGCAGTTTAGCGCGCGGGTACTATGGCTACACCTTC CASSLARGYYGYTF
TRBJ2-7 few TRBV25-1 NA TGTGCCAGCAGTGAATTAGGGGCAGGTCCTTCGTACGAGCAGTACTTC CASSELGAGPSYEQYF
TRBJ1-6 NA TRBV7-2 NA TGTGCCATCAGCTTAGCGCTCGGGGGCGCGTACTCACCCCTCCACTTT CAISLALGGAYSPLHF
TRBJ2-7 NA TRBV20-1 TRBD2 TGCAGTGCTAGAGAATCACCGGGACTAGCAATAAGCTTTAGCGACGAGCAGTACTTC CSARESPGLAISFSDEQYF
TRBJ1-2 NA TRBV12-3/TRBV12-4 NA TGTGCCAGCATGTCCAGCGGCGGGTTAGGCTACACCTTC CASMSSGGLGYTF
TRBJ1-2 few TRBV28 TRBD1 TGTGCCAGCAATGGAGGGGGCGCGGAAGGCTACACCTTC CASNGGGAEGYTF
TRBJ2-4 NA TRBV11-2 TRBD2 TGTGCCAGCAGCTCTGTCGGACTAGCGGGAAAGGCGTTGTACTTC CASSSVGLAGKALYF
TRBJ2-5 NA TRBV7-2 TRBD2 TGTGCCAGCAGCCCTCCTAAAGCGGGAGGGGGTGAGACCCAGTACTTC CASSPPKAGGGETQYF
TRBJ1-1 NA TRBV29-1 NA TGCAGCGTTCCGGGGCCGGGTGAAGCTTTCTTT CSVPGPGEAFF
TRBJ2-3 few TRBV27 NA TGTGCCAGCAGTCTCGGCACCTTAAGCACAGATACGCAGTATTTT CASSLGTLSTDTQYF
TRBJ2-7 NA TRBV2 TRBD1 TGTGCCAGCAGAGCGAGACAGGGGGGAGGCGAGCAGTACTTC CASRARQGGGEQYF
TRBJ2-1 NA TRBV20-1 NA TGCAGTGCTAATCTGTTTCGGGATGAGCAGTTCTTC CSANLFRDEQFF
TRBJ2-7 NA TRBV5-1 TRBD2 TGCGCCAGCAGCCCCGGGACTAGCGGAACTAGCTCCTACGAGCAGTACTTC CASSPGTSGTSSYEQYF
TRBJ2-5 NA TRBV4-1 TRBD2 TGCGCCAGCAGCCTCCTGGGACTAGCGGGAGCGGTCTCCGAGACCCAGTACTTC CASSLLGLAGAVSETQYF
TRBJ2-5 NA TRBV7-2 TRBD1 TGTGCCGGCAGCTCAGGGGGAATAGGAGAAACCCAGTACTTC CAGSSGGIGETQYF
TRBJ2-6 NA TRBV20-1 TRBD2 TGCAGTGCTAGCCCCCTTTTAGCGGGAAGGTCTGGGGCCAACGTCCTGACTTTC CSASPLLAGRSGANVLTF
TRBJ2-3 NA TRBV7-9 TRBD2 TGTGCCAGCAGCACCTGGGGACTAGCGGGAGGTGTAGATACGCAGTATTTT CASSTWGLAGGVDTQYF
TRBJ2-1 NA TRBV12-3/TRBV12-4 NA TGTGCCAGCAGTCGCGGACTTCTGAGCTCCTACAATGAGCAGTTCTTC CASSRGLLSSYNEQFF
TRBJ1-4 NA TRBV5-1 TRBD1 TGCGCCAGCAGCTATCAGGGGGGGAATGAAAAACTGTTTTTT CASSYQGGNEKLFF
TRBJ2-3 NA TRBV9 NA TGCGCCATCCACCTGATGAGCGGGTCGAGCACAGATACGCAGTATTTT CAIHLMSGSSTDTQYF
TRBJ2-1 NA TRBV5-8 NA TGTGCCAGCAGCCAGGTCGATACCGTGAGGCAGTTCTTC CASSQVDTVRQFF
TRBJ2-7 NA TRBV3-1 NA TGTGCCAGCAGCCAGGGAATCCATACCTACGAGCAGTACTTC CASSQGIHTYEQYF
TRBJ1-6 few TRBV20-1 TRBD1 TGCAGTGCTACAGGGGGCGGAGATTCACCCCTCCACTTT CSATGGGDSPLHF
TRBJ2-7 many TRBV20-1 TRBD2 TGCAGTGCCCTCGGTGCTAGCGGGGCGCTAGGCCGCGAGCAGTACTTC CSALGASGALGREQYF
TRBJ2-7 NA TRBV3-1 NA TGTGCCAGCAGCCAAGGGAGACAGCACGGCGAGCAGTACTTC CASSQGRQHGEQYF
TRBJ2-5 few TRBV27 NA TGTGCCAGCAGTTTATCCGGGACGCTCGGAGGGACCCAGTACTTC CASSLSGTLGGTQYF
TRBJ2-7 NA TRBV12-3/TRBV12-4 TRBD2 TGTGCCAGCAGAGATACTAGCGGGGGAAGCCTCCACGAGCAGTACTTC CASRDTSGGSLHEQYF